This record concerns one T cell receptor beta chain sequence. The sample originates from a study of blood T cell repertoires in COVID-19. Turning to the study itself: Nucleic acid was either cDNA or gDNA, and it came from T cells, B-cell-depleted T cells, or PBMCs.

Per the original data handling: Amplification from reference gene primers served as the basis for estimated nucleated cell counts. TCRdb's copy holds only in-frame clones and misses some; the assay was immunoSEQ multiplex PCR. From that table come the V and J calls and clone size; the DNA was used to work out D and trimming. This sample has some 260,000 clones, with 80% to 90% found just once. The source material was peripheral blood. This clonotype originated in a woman aged 70 to 79 with COVID-19, enrolled during active disease.

The CDR3 region is CASSGNSGNRETQYF. The CDR3 DNA reads as TGTGCCAGCAGTGGTAATAGCGGGAACCGGGAGACCCAGTACTTC. The chain combines TRBV2 with TRBJ2-5; 8 nucleotides line up with TRBD2. The CDR3 loop spans 15 amino acids. Germline V CDR1 and CDR2: SNHLY, FYNNEI. J gave up 5 bases and V 4 bases, and 9 bases lay outside the gene matches.